The sequence of this T cell receptor beta chain was determined in a study of vaccination and CD4 T cells after COVID-19 (dated by TCRdb to about 2022). For context, the study as a whole: Convalescent patients had a positive SARS-CoV-2 result on nasal swab PCR, and of these patients, about ten had mild disease and one had severe disease. Post-COVID blood samples were collected from convalescent patients a median of roughly 100 days after diagnosis, with a range of about 30 to 180 days. In control cultures, a CEFX viral epitope pool was used as positive control, an HIV-1 Nef peptide pool was used as negative control, or no peptide was added. The time from the second vaccine dose to post-vaccine blood sampling had a median of around 72 days and ranged from about 12 to 250 days. Participants received two doses of either the Pfizer-BioNTech BNT162b2 vaccine (n=8) or the Moderna mRNA-1273 vaccine (n=2). The cultures were stimulated with overlapping spike peptide pools from SARS-CoV-2 and from the common cold coronaviruses HCoV-NL63, HCoV-OC43 and HCoV-229E. The spike-specific CD4+ TCR repertoire was compared before and after mRNA vaccination in 10 COVID-19 convalescent patients and a few infection-naive healthy vaccine recipients. In the convalescent cohort there were six males and four females, among whom were two Hispanic individuals, seven Caucasians, two Asians and one multiracial person.

About this clonotype itself: Its specific antigen is unknown. Per-base quality was not reported, and no clone a single base away is much larger than it.

Per the publication, the treatment or condition label means: approximately 9-day PBMC culture with coronavirus spike peptide pools or control peptides (ViraFEST assay). The ViraFEST assay was used in the study, in which antigen-specific T cells were expanded with peptide pools and expanded clonotypes were subsequently identified by TCR sequencing. The positive SARS-CoV-2 PCR tests of the convalescent patients were dated from March to December 2020, before the Alpha, Beta and Delta variants emerged in the United States. PBMCs were cultured at approximately 2 million per well in IMDM supplemented with about 5.5% human AB serum and 10 IU/ml IL-2, with around 10 ug/ml peptide pools added. Half of the culture medium was replaced with fresh IL-2-containing medium on days 3 and 7. After 10 days of culture, CD4+ T cells were isolated by negative selection with the EasySep CD4+ T cell isolation kit. Ficoll-Paque Plus gradient centrifugation was used to isolate PBMCs from whole blood, and the isolated PBMCs were then either used fresh or cryopreserved at -140C. Each culture condition was generally run in triplicate wells.

From the cysteine up to the phenylalanine, the CDR3 has a length of 14 residues. CDR3 DNA only is kept here, 42 bases in frame from base 1. Clipping removes 2 bases from V and 3 bases from J, with 2 as the unmatched junction base count. The germline V gene provides CDR1 SGHTA and CDR2 FQGNSA. Broad study findings and their caveats: Relatively few convalescent patients were included in the study, and early timepoints after natural infection were not analyzed. Nearly all vaccine-specific clones in convalescent patients (304 of 307) were mono-reactive for SARS-CoV-2 spike rather than cross-reactive with common cold coronaviruses. The median count of SARS-CoV-2-reactive clonotypes went up from approximately 20 after infection to about 40 after vaccination, although the change was not significant. Among the post-vaccine SARS-CoV-2-reactive clones in convalescent patients, a median approximately 86% showed up only after vaccination, which suggests vaccine-specific priming.

Libraries were prepared through PCR. DNA from cultured CD4+ T cells underwent TCR sequencing with the Oncomine TCR Beta short-read assay at the Johns Hopkins FTIC core. The QIAamp micro DNA kit was used to extract genomic DNA from the cultured CD4+ T cells. The Oncomine TCR Beta libraries from cultured CD4+ T cells were pooled using unique dual indexes and then sequenced on an Illumina iSeq 100. The authors processed their data as follows. Non-productive sequences were removed, and CDR3s that did not start with C, did not end with F or W, or were shorter than 7 amino acids were discarded. The MANAFEST web application identified antigen-specific clonotypes by comparing peptide-stimulated wells against reference wells and other culture wells. For a clone to be called positive, the clone needed an FDR below 0.05, an odds ratio above 5, and a productive frequency above 0.1% in at least two of three replicate wells. Cross-reactive clonotypes were defined as significantly expanded in both SARS-CoV-2 spike wells and at least one common cold coronavirus spike condition. Using R version 3.6.1, CDR3 homology was evaluated through Levenshtein distances (stringdist) along with unrooted phylogenetic trees (ape). TCRdb's own reprocessing of the public reads used fastp at Q25 and MiXCR and kept productive beta chains. For every CDR3 protein sequence, its rows merge into one entry that carries the most common genes and DNA. These V and J calls are TCRdb output, not the study's own analysis. The sample table contains about 14,000 distinct CDR3 sequences; only one count was recorded for roughly 63% of them. Jointly, the top ten make up around 6.2% of the sample.

Material: CD4+ T cells from blood, cultured in vitro. The receptor was isolated from a human donor who had recovered from COVID-19. The chain is assembled from TRBV7-2 and TRBJ1-1; the central 8 bases match TRBD1. The DNA is as follows: TGTGCCAGCAGCTTACCAGGGGGCGACACTGAAGCTTTCTTT. The translation is CASSLPGGDTEAFF.